These 11 T cell receptor beta chains originate from one sample sequenced in a study of shared T cell receptors in the human thymus. The data were produced by immunoSEQ multiplex PCR, yet TCRdb's version contains in-frame clones alone and is incomplete. The data hold approximately 760,000 clones, with 70% to 90% observed a single time. These same data were also listed under a study on human thymus T cells.

Sequencing input: thymocytes. The receptors shown here come from a girl younger than two with a congenital heart defect.

This clone was seen a single time. V gene TRBV7-6 combines with J gene TRBJ1-5; TRBD1 might be the D (5 bases). CDR1 is SGHVS, CDR2 FNYEAQ, per germline. CDR3 length: 15 residues. V shed 2 bases and J shed 4 bases, with 12 bases lying between them. The CDR3 DNA reads as TGTGCCAGCAGCTTAAAAAGGGGTTCGAATCAGCCCCAGCATTTT. Residues: CASSLKRGSNQPQHF.

The rearrangement uses TRBV6-1 and TRBJ1-1; tentative D call: TRBD1 (6 bases). Trimming pared 8 bases from V and 0 bases from J, leaving 16 bases between. Germline CDR1 MNHNS, CDR2 SASEGT. CDR3 length equals 15 residues. The CDR3 coding sequence is TGTGCCAGCGGGGCTGCAGGGGACCTGAACACTGAAGCTTTCTTT. This translates into CASGAAGDLNTEAFF.

This chain joins TRBV7-9 and TRBJ1-4; D uncertain. The ends were cut back, 1 base at V and 0 bases at J, with 12 bases in the middle. In germline, CDR1 is SEHNR, CDR2 FQNEAQ (reference sequence). The CDR3 length is 17 residues. The CDR3 here is CASSLVVQLATNEKLFF. CDR3 DNA sequence: TGTGCCAGCAGCTTAGTGGTACAGCTTGCAACTAATGAAAAACTGTTTTTT.

The chain joins TRBV21-1 to TRBJ2-5; no DNA check was done on the table's D call, TRBD2. TRBV21-1 is shown as a pseudogene. This CDR3 has 19 amino acids. DNA for the CDR3: TGTGCCAGCAGCAAAGATCTTTGTAGGGGACTGCCTGGACTGCGGACCCAGTACTTC. This gives the protein CASSKDLCRGLPGLRTQYF.

The chain joins TRBV4-2 to TRBJ2-7; D unclear. V was clipped by 0 bases and J by 2 bases, with 14 bases between them. The CDR3 covers 16 residues. The V gene's germline CDR1 is LGHNA and CDR2 YNFKEQ. The CDR3 spells CASSQDLARSPYEQYF. The CDR3 coding sequence is TGTGCCAGCAGCCAAGATCTCGCCAGGTCCCCCTACGAGCAGTACTTC.

The V call is TRBV4-1, the J call TRBJ1-2; no firm D call. This CDR3 has 18 amino acids. Trimming removed 0 bases from V and 4 bases from J, with 21 bases in between. Germline loops: CDR1 MGHRA, CDR2 YSYEKL. The CDR3 bases are TGCGCCAGCAGCCAAGACCTATCTCCCTTGCGGAGACTCTATGGCTACACCTTC. It codes for CASSQDLSPLRRLYGYTF.

Here the CDR3 reads CASSLTIAGGPDTGELFF. Here the CDR3 DNA reads TGCGCCAGCAGCCTCACCATAGCGGGGGGGCCCGACACCGGGGAGCTGTTTTTT. The chain uses TRBV4-3 and TRBJ2-2, with TRBD2 matching over 11 bases. J was trimmed by 3 bases and V by 4 bases; bases with no gene match: 10. The CDR3 loop spans 18 amino acids. Per germline, CDR1 LGHNA and CDR2 YSLEER.

This chain links TRBV7-8 with TRBJ1-5; D ambiguous. V lost 5 bases and J 4 bases, leaving 18 bases between the germline ends. Germline CDR1 and CDR2: SGHVS and FQNEAQ. This CDR3 region has 16 residues. Here the CDR3 DNA reads TGTGCCAGCAGCCGAGATCGGCGGCGGATTAATCAGCCCCAGCATTTT. Amino acids: CASSRDRRRINQPQHF. The full variable domain, rest sourced from reference TRBV7-8 and TRBJ1-5, is GAGVSQSPRYKVAKRGQDVALRCDPISGHVSLFWYQQALGQGPEFLTYFQNEAQLDKSGLPSDRFFAERPEGSVSTLKIQRTQQEDSAVYLCASSRDRRRINQPQHFGDGTRLSIL.

The chain has TRBV6-1 and TRBJ2-1; the match to TRBD2 covers 13 bases. This CDR3 contains 18 residues. Trimming cost V 4 bases and J 0 bases; bases outside gene matches: 6. CDR1 MNHNS and CDR2 SASEGT come from the germline V gene. DNA of the CDR3: TGTGCCAGCAGTGCCTTTGGGACTAGCGGGGCCTCCTACAATGAGCAGTTCTTC. It specifies CASSAFGTSGASYNEQFF.

The chain couples TRBV9 to TRBJ1-6; the D gene is possibly TRBD1 (6 bases). Trimming removed 7 bases from V and 7 bases from J, with 18 bases in between. The CDR3 loop spans 15 amino acids. Per the germline V gene, CDR1 is SGDLS and CDR2 is YYNGEE. DNA for the CDR3: TGTGCCAGCCAAGAGGGGGTGAGGCGGAATTCACCCCTCCACTTT. Translating it yields CASQEGVRRNSPLHF.

This chain joins TRBV4-3 and TRBJ1-6, with unresolved D. From germline, CDR1 is LGHNA and CDR2 YSLEER. The CDR3 extends over 17 amino acids. The ends were cut back, 1 base at V and 9 bases at J, with 19 bases in the middle. The CDR3 nucleotides read TGCGCCAGCAGCCAAGCCATTCCTAGCGGCATTGCTTCACCCCTCCACTTT. Its protein product is CASSQAIPSGIASPLHF.